The 18 T cell receptor beta chains below all came from one sample that was sequenced in a study of T cell responses to AZD1222 COVID-19 vaccine. Measured with immunoSEQ multiplex PCR; TCRdb has only the in-frame clones, and not every one. The sample consists of 75,000 to 100,000 clones, around 90% of them appearing once. The material was peripheral blood, obtained on day 0 of AZD1222 vaccination. These receptors were taken from an adult in good health.

The chain recombines TRBV5-6 with TRBJ1-6; D may be TRBD1 (5 bases). This CDR3 is built from 16 residues. The germline CDR1 and CDR2 sequences are SGHDT and YYEEEE. Between the trimmed V and J ends, which lost 4 bases and 3 bases, there was a span of 14 bases. The CDR3 region is CASSPRGSVYNSPLHF. The CDR3 region has the DNA TGTGCCAGCAGCCCTCGGGGCAGCGTCTATAATTCACCCCTCCACTTT.

There are a few counts of this clone. The rearrangement uses TRBV2 and TRBJ2-5, with 9 bases that match TRBD1. V was pared by 1 base and J by 5 bases, with 5 bases of the junction left unmatched. Germline V gene sequence: CDR1 SNHLY, CDR2 FYNNEI. The CDR3 consists of 15 residues. The CDR3 DNA reads TGTGCCAGCAGTGAAGGGGGACAGGGTGGGGAGACCCAGTACTTC. Translated, it gives CASSEGGQGGETQYF.

The CDR3 loop is CASSLWGIGNEKLFF. CDR3 sequence (DNA): TGTGCCAGCAGTTTATGGGGGATTGGTAATGAAAAACTGTTTTTT. This chain links TRBV27 with TRBJ1-4, with a weak D call TRBD1 (5 bases). The CDR3 extends over 15 amino acids. With 1 base removed from V and 4 bases from J, the gap between germline ends came to 10 bases. CDR1 and CDR2 (germline): MNHEY, SMNVEV (reference sequence).

The rearrangement uses TRBV27 and TRBJ2-7; D may be TRBD2 (6 bases). This CDR3 contains 14 residues. V dropped 5 bases and J dropped 4 bases, with 15 bases sitting between them. Germline V gene data show CDR1 as MNHEY and CDR2 as SMNVEV (reference sequence). The DNA of the CDR3 is TGTGCCAGCAGTCTGGAGGGGAGAGGTTACGAGCAGTACTTC. Its protein is CASSLEGRGYEQYF.

The rearrangement uses TRBV12-3 or TRBV12-4 and TRBJ1-3; 7 bases are a match to TRBD1. J lost 7 bases, V lost 5 bases, and 5 bases had no gene match. The CDR3 covers 13 residues. The CDR3 is CASSATGSNTIYF. CDR3 nucleotide sequence: TGTGCCAGCAGTGCGACAGGGTCGAACACCATATATTTT.

This sequence joins TRBV30 and TRBJ2-1; D is perhaps TRBD1 or TRBD2 (5 bases each). This CDR3 has 16 residues. Trimming took 2 bases from V and 0 from J, leaving 14 bases between them. CDR1 and CDR2 (germline): GTSNPN, SVGIG (reference sequence). The CDR3 region has the DNA TGTGCCTGGAGTCCCTTTGGGGGAAGCTCCTACAATGAGCAGTTCTTC. As protein: CAWSPFGGSSYNEQFF.

This clone was detected only a few times. The chain carries TRBV2 and TRBJ1-6; D may be TRBD1 (6 bases). CDR3 size: 14 residues. V was shortened by 4 bases and J by 7 bases, with 11 bases between the two germline ends. The germline CDR1 and CDR2 sequences are SNHLY and FYNNEI. CDR3 sequence (DNA): TGTGCCAGCAGTGGGAGGGGGGGGAATTCACCCCTCCACTTT. Translation: CASSGRGGNSPLHF.

This sequence joins TRBV18 and TRBJ2-3; unclear D gene. Germline V lookup: CDR1 KGHSH, CDR2 LQKENI. The CDR3 has 13 residues. Trimming shortened V by 3 bases and J by 0 bases, and 4 bases separated the two germline ends. The CDR3 nucleotides are TGTGCCAGCTCACCGGCTAGCACAGATACGCAGTATTTT. Its protein is CASSPASTDTQYF. The variable domain in full, completed from reference TRBV18 and TRBJ2-3, reads NAGVMQNPRHLVRRRGQEARLRCSPMKGHSHVYWYRQLPEEGLKFMVYLQKENIIDESGMPKERFSAEFPKEGPSILRIQQVVRGDSAAYFCASSPASTDTQYFGPGTRLTVL.

The chain links TRBV7-3 to TRBJ2-3, with a weak D call TRBD2 (6 bases). V shed 1 base and J shed 2 bases, with 7 bases lying between them. Germline V gene sequence: CDR1 SGHTA, CDR2 FQGTGA. This CDR3 spans 14 amino acids. This CDR3 reads CASSLRTTTDTQYF. In DNA form, the CDR3 reads TGTGCCAGCAGCTTAAGGACTACCACAGATACGCAGTATTTT.

The rearrangement uses TRBV4-1 and TRBJ1-1; perhaps TRBD1 as D (6 bases). Trimming removed 1 base at V and 7 bases at J, with 7 bases between. CDR1 is MGHRA and CDR2 is YSYEKL in the germline V gene. The CDR3 sequence is 12 residues long. CDR3 in amino acids: CASSQGTVEAFF. The CDR3 DNA sequence: TGCGCCAGCAGCCAAGGGACAGTTGAAGCTTTCTTT.

The genes are TRBV11-1 and TRBJ2-7; a weak D match, TRBD1 (5 bases). Germline V gene lookup returns CDR1 SGHAT and CDR2 FQDESV (reference sequence). Trimming pared 1 base from V and 4 bases from J, leaving 5 bases between. This CDR3 is built from 12 residues. The CDR3 sequence is CASSLEGYEQYF. The CDR3 DNA reads TGTGCCAGCAGCTTAGAGGGGTACGAGCAGTACTTC.

J is TRBJ2-3 and V is TRBV29-1; 11 positions match TRBD2. The CDR3 contains 14 residues. Germline V gene data show CDR1 as SQVTM and CDR2 as ANQGSEA. V trimming: 7 bases; J trimming: 12 bases; junction bases outside the gene matches: 15. CDR3: CSGGIEGGLAGQYF. The CDR3 coding sequence is TGCAGCGGGGGTATTGAGGGCGGACTAGCGGGCCAGTATTTT.

CDR3 nucleotide sequence: TGTGCCAGCAGCTCAGGGACAGGGTCCTACGAGCAGTACTTC. It is translated as CASSSGTGSYEQYF. V gene TRBV9 combines with J gene TRBJ2-7; the match to TRBD1 covers 9 bases. The CDR3 covers 14 residues. The V gene's germline CDR1 is SGDLS and CDR2 YYNGEE. V was pared by 4 bases and J by 1 base, with 3 bases of the junction left unmatched.

V usage is TRBV7-2 and J usage is TRBJ2-1; 8 bases fit TRBD2. Trimming at V came to 5 bases and at J to 6 bases, leaving 6 bases not matched to a gene. The CDR3 totals 14 residues. Germline CDR1 reads SGHTA; CDR2 reads FQGNSA. The CDR3 bases are TGTGCCAGCAGCCCTCGCGGGAGGCTCAATGAGCAGTTCTTC. Translation: CASSPRGRLNEQFF.

This chain uses TRBV7-2 with TRBJ1-2; no clear D gene. V lost 5 bases to trimming and J lost 7 bases, with 20 bases between them. Germline lookup yields CDR1 SGHTA and CDR2 FQGNSA. The CDR3 sequence is 15 residues long. CDR3 nucleotides: TGTGCCAGCAGCCCCGGTGGCAGCCGGACTATTGGCTACACCTTC. Encoded protein: CASSPGGSRTIGYTF.

The chain is built from TRBV10-3 and TRBJ1-1; no reliable D call. The germline V gene has CDR1 ENHRY and CDR2 SYGVKD. V was shortened by 9 bases and J by 5 bases, with 16 bases between the two germline ends. The CDR3 has 13 amino acids. CDR3 coding DNA: TGTGCCATTTCTGCCCGGGAAGAGACTGAAGCTTTCTTT. Its translation is CAISAREETEAFF.

The rearrangement uses TRBV10-3 and TRBJ1-1; TRBD1 matches at 8 bases. The V and J ends lost 8 bases and 8 bases, in that order; junction bases with no gene match: 16. The CDR3 contains 15 residues. Germline V CDR1 and CDR2: ENHRY, SYGVKD. CDR3 coding DNA: TGTGCCATCGGGGGTTACAGGGGGGAGAATAAAGAAGCTTTCTTT. Translation: CAIGGYRGENKEAFF.

This clone was found once. The rearrangement links TRBV21-1 to TRBJ1-2; the D call TRBD1 from the table was never checked on the DNA. TRBV21-1 is annotated as a pseudogene. The CDR3 sequence is 14 residues long. CDR3 region: CAGGDRGKVYGYTF. CDR3 nucleotide sequence: TGTGCCGGGGGGGACAGGGGAAAAGTCTATGGCTACACCTTC.